The 27 T cell receptor beta chains in this list originate from one sample, sequenced in a study of blood T cell repertoires in COVID-19. TCRdb keeps only in-frame clones here, not all; method: immunoSEQ multiplex PCR. The sample lists 200,000 to 250,000 clones, about 91% occurring once. Sequencing was done on a sample of PBMCs or T cells enriched from blood (not recorded which). The source of these receptors is a woman aged 45-59 years with acute COVID-19.

The chain has TRBV12-3 or TRBV12-4 and TRBJ2-7, with 8 bases fitting TRBD1. Trimming took 5 bases from V and 5 from J; bases not matched to a gene: 2. This CDR3 spans 12 amino acids. CDR3 sequence reads: CASSVDRDEQYF. The CDR3 region has the DNA TGTGCCAGCAGTGTGGACAGGGACGAGCAGTACTTC.

The chain recombines TRBV5-6 with TRBJ2-3; 12 positions match TRBD2. The J segment lost 5 bases and the V segment lost 2 bases, leaving 9 bases of the junction unmatched. Germline lookup yields CDR1 SGHDT and CDR2 YYEEEE. This CDR3 comprises 17 residues. The CDR3 DNA is TGTGCCAGCAGCTTTGGACTAGCGGGATCATGGCGAGATACGCAGTATTTT. It yields the protein CASSFGLAGSWRDTQYF.

V and J are TRBV4-1 and TRBJ2-7; TRBD1 matches at 8 bases. Trimming cost V 0 bases and J 4 bases; bases outside gene matches: 11. CDR1 and CDR2 (germline): MGHRA, YSYEKL. This CDR3 comprises 17 residues. The CDR3 reads CASSQDRGRGRLYEQYF. In nucleotides, the CDR3 is TGCGCCAGCAGCCAAGATCGGGGCAGGGGGCGTCTGTACGAGCAGTACTTC.

This chain links TRBV7-3 with TRBJ2-7, with 13 bases matching TRBD2. Germline CDR1 and CDR2: SGHTA and FQGTGA. Trimming at V came to 5 bases and at J to 4 bases, leaving 2 bases not matched to a gene. The CDR3 sequence is 14 residues long. CDR3: CASSRTSGSYEQYF. CDR3 DNA: TGTGCCAGCAGCCGGACTAGCGGGAGTTACGAGCAGTACTTC.

This chain links TRBV9 with TRBJ2-7, with D perhaps matching TRBD2 (6 bases). CDR1 and CDR2 (germline): SGDLS, YYNGEE. The CDR3 runs 16 residues. V shed 7 bases and J shed 4 bases, with 24 bases lying between them. This CDR3 reads CASSDGSSGTIYEQYF. The CDR3 bases are TGTGCCAGCTCCGATGGGAGTAGCGGAACCATTTACGAGCAGTACTTC.

This clone was observed once. This chain connects TRBV11-3 to TRBJ1-2; TRBD1 agrees at 9 bases. This CDR3 has 15 amino acids. The V and J ends lost 5 bases and 5 bases, in that order; junction bases with no gene match: 9. CDR1 SGHNT and CDR2 YENEEA come from the germline V gene. The CDR3 is CASSATTGGPYGYTF. The CDR3 DNA is TGTGCCAGCAGCGCAACGACAGGGGGGCCTTATGGCTACACCTTC.

The chain is built from TRBV6-5 and TRBJ1-3; 8 positions match TRBD1. The CDR3 consists of 14 residues. Looked up from germline, CDR1 is MNHEY and CDR2 is SVGAGI. The junction had 0 bases not matched to a gene; V was cut back by 0 bases and J by 5 bases. This chain's CDR3 is CASSYSRGRNTIYF. The CDR3, as DNA: TGTGCCAGCAGTTACTCCAGGGGGCGAAACACCATATATTTT.

V gene TRBV29-1 combines with J gene TRBJ1-2; the match to TRBD1 covers 8 bases. The CDR3 contains 14 residues. Germline values: CDR1 SQVTM, CDR2 ANQGSEA. V shed 3 bases, J shed 4 bases, and the junction held 7 bases outside the gene matches. CDR3 sequence: CSVDRRGRGYGYTF. The DNA for the CDR3 is TGCAGCGTTGACCGCAGGGGGCGCGGCTATGGCTACACCTTC. Complete variable domain (other parts from reference TRBV29-1 and TRBJ1-2): SAVISQKPSRDICQRGTSLTIQCQVDSQVTMMFWYRQQPGQSLTLIATANQGSEATYESGFVIDKFPISRPNLTFSTLTVSNMSPEDSSIYLCSVDRRGRGYGYTFGSGTRLTVV.

The chain has TRBV7-2 and TRBJ1-3; 8 nucleotides agree with TRBD1. V was clipped by 5 bases and J by 2 bases; unmatched bases: 8. Germline-derived CDR1 and CDR2 are SGHTA and FQGNSA. CDR3 length: 16 residues. The CDR3 sequence: CASSLGQGKAGNTIYF. DNA for the CDR3: TGTGCCAGCAGCCTCGGACAGGGAAAGGCTGGAAACACCATATATTTT.

This chain links TRBV20-1 with TRBJ2-2, with TRBD2 identical over 7 bases. The CDR3 totals 13 residues. Losses at the gene ends were 3 bases for V and 6 bases for J; bases not matched to a gene: 4. CDR1 and CDR2 from the germline V gene are DFQATT and SNEGSKA (reference sequence). CDR3 sequence: CSASGGRPGELFF. CDR3 nucleotides: TGCAGTGCTAGTGGCGGGAGACCCGGGGAGCTGTTTTTT.

The genes are TRBV30 and TRBJ2-7; possible D gene TRBD1, 6 bases. V lost 4 bases, J lost 2 bases, and 9 bases lay in between. The CDR3 length is 12 residues. Germline V CDR1 and CDR2: GTSNPN, SVGIG (reference sequence). In nucleotides, the CDR3 is TGTGCCTGGACCCCAGGGGCCTACGAGCAGTACTTC. It translates to CAWTPGAYEQYF.

V is TRBV28 and J is TRBJ1-6; 7 bases match TRBD1. The CDR3 covers 12 residues. CDR1 is MDHEN, CDR2 SYDVKM, per germline. The trim removed 6 bases at V and 19 bases at J, leaving 12 bases unmatched. The CDR3 nucleotides read TGTGCCAGCAGGTCCACGGGGACAGTCACGCACTTT. Encoded protein: CASRSTGTVTHF.

V gene TRBV7-2 combines with J gene TRBJ2-1, with D possibly being TRBD1 (5 bases). V lost 5 bases and J 4 bases, leaving 15 bases between the germline ends. Germline loops: CDR1 SGHTA, CDR2 FQGNSA. The CDR3 length is 15 residues. The CDR3, as DNA: TGTGCCAGCAGCCAGACAGTTTCCGGTTACAATGAGCAGTTCTTC. Translating it yields CASSQTVSGYNEQFF.

This chain joins TRBV2 and TRBJ2-3; D gene uncertain. The V end lost 6 bases, the J end lost 2 bases, and 6 bases lay between the germline ends. The CDR3 has 12 residues. CDR1 and CDR2 (germline): SNHLY, FYNNEI. This CDR3 reads CASRRTTDTQYF. CDR3 sequence (DNA): TGTGCCAGCAGGCGTACCACAGATACGCAGTATTTT.

This chain joins TRBV7-2 and TRBJ2-4, with 10 bases lining up with TRBD1. The CDR3 runs 15 residues. With V trimmed by 3 bases and J by 3 bases, 2 bases remained unmatched. Germline V gene lookup returns CDR1 SGHTA and CDR2 FQGNSA. The CDR3 loop reads CASSLWTGGKNIQYF. Here the CDR3 DNA reads TGTGCCAGCAGCTTGTGGACAGGGGGCAAAAACATTCAGTACTTC. Using reference TRBV7-2 and TRBJ2-4 for the parts outside the CDR3, the full variable domain is GAGVSQSPSNKVTEKGKDVELRCDPISGHTALYWYRQSLGQGLEFLIYFQGNSAPDKSGLPSDRFSAERTGGSVSTLTIQRTQQEDSAVYLCASSLWTGGKNIQYFGAGTRLSVL.

The chain links TRBV30 to TRBJ1-3, with 7 bases that match TRBD1. This CDR3 has 14 amino acids. V shed 5 bases, J shed 0 bases, and the junction held 4 bases outside the gene matches. Germline V CDR1 and CDR2: GTSNPN, SVGIG (reference sequence). In nucleotides, the CDR3 is TGTGCCTGGGCCACAGGGGTCTCTGGAAACACCATATATTTT. Translated: CAWATGVSGNTIYF.

This chain joins TRBV28 and TRBJ2-6; D unclear. The germline gives CDR1 MDHEN, CDR2 SYDVKM. V lost 7 bases and J lost 0, with 4 bases in between. The CDR3 consists of 13 residues. The CDR3 loop is CASTHSGANVLTF. The CDR3 region has the DNA TGTGCCAGCACCCACTCTGGGGCCAACGTCCTGACTTTC.

As to this clone: Other DNA sequences of this sample code for an identical CDR3. The chain links TRBV18 to TRBJ1-1; D not resolved. Trimming stripped 2 bases from V and 1 base from J, with 11 bases between. The CDR3 consists of 15 residues. From germline, CDR1 is KGHSH and CDR2 LQKENI. The CDR3 sequence is CASSPRGGENTEAFF. CDR3 DNA: TGTGCCAGCTCACCAAGAGGCGGGGAGAACACTGAAGCTTTCTTT.

The chain carries TRBV29-1 and TRBJ1-1, with 8 bases aligning to TRBD1. The CDR3 consists of 13 residues. The V gene end was trimmed by 7 bases and the J gene end by 1 base; junction bases not matched to a gene: 5. Germline V gene lookup returns CDR1 SQVTM and CDR2 ANQGSEA. For the CDR3, the DNA is TGCAGCGCCTCCGGACAGGGGAACACTGAAGCTTTCTTT. This codes for CSASGQGNTEAFF.

Only one count was recorded for this clone. The chain is built from TRBV30 and TRBJ1-2; no clear D. CDR3 length: 13 residues. V lost 3 bases to trimming and J lost 4 bases, with 12 bases between them. CDR1 and CDR2 from the germline V gene are GTSNPN and SVGIG (reference sequence). CDR3 loop: CAWRGVTGYGYTF. CDR3 in DNA: TGTGCCTGGAGAGGTGTTACGGGCTATGGCTACACCTTC. Based on the CDR3 plus reference TRBV30 and TRBJ1-2, the full variable domain is SQTIHQWPATLVQPVGSPLSLECTVEGTSNPNLYWYRQAAGRGLQLLFYSVGIGQISSEVPQNLSASRPQDRQFILSSKKLLLSDSGFYLCAWRGVTGYGYTFGSGTRLTVV.

The chain joins TRBV5-6 to TRBJ1-4; 10 bases are a match to TRBD1. The CDR3 runs to 17 residues. Germline CDR1 and CDR2: SGHDT and YYEEEE. Trimming at V came to 0 bases and at J to 8 bases, leaving 10 bases not matched to a gene. The CDR3 coding sequence is TGTGCCAGCAGCTTGGGACAAAGACAGGGGGCACGGGAAAAACTGTTTTTT. It translates to CASSLGQRQGAREKLFF.

This chain joins TRBV6-5 and TRBJ2-7; 8 positions match TRBD1. The CDR3 has 15 amino acids. Germline V CDR1 and CDR2: MNHEY, SVGAGI. Trimming cost V 2 bases and J 3 bases; bases outside gene matches: 6. The CDR3 DNA reads TGTGCCAGCAGTTACAGGCAGGGGGCCCTCTACGAGCAGTACTTC. This translates into CASSYRQGALYEQYF.

V is TRBV30 and J is TRBJ2-2; 7 bases align to TRBD2. Germline V gives CDR1 GTSNPN, CDR2 SVGIG (reference sequence). V lost 0 bases and J lost 1; bases outside the gene matches: 11. The CDR3 is 18 residues long. CDR3 residues: CAWSVGPPSGMNTGELFF. For the CDR3, the DNA is TGTGCCTGGAGTGTAGGCCCCCCCAGCGGGATGAACACCGGGGAGCTGTTTTTT.

This rearrangement joins TRBV27 to TRBJ2-3, with no clear D. Trimming took off 5 bases at V and 7 bases at J, with 10 bases between the two ends. CDR1 MNHEY and CDR2 SMNVEV come from the germline V gene (reference sequence). This CDR3 is 12 amino acids long. The CDR3 bases are TGTGCCAGCAGTATGTCAGGATATACGCAGTATTTT. Its protein is CASSMSGYTQYF.

To note about this clone: At one boundary the junction diverges from the germline segment, which might be a read error. The chain carries TRBV28 and TRBJ2-3, with a possible D match to TRBD1 (5 bases). The germline gives CDR1 MDHEN, CDR2 SYDVKM. The CDR3 length is 14 residues. The CDR3 DNA reads TGTGCCAGTAGTTTGGCAGGGAACACAGATACGCAGTATTTT. This codes for CASSLAGNTDTQYF.

The gene calls are TRBV10-3 and TRBJ2-7, with TRBD2 matching over 14 bases. The CDR3 contains 15 residues. Germline CDR1 reads ENHRY; CDR2 reads SYGVKD. The V and J ends lost 4 bases and 3 bases, in that order; junction bases with no gene match: 2. The CDR3: CAISGGTSGSYEQYF. CDR3 nucleotide sequence: TGTGCCATCAGTGGCGGGACTAGCGGGAGCTACGAGCAGTACTTC.

The V call is TRBV2, the J call TRBJ2-1, with 8 nucleotides matching TRBD2. V dropped 11 bases and J dropped 3; count of bases not matched to a gene: 6. CDR3 size: 13 residues. Germline V gene sequence: CDR1 SNHLY, CDR2 FYNNEI. DNA for the CDR3: TGTGCCTCCCGGGGGGGGTTCTACAATGAGCAGTTCTTC. Protein: CASRGGFYNEQFF.